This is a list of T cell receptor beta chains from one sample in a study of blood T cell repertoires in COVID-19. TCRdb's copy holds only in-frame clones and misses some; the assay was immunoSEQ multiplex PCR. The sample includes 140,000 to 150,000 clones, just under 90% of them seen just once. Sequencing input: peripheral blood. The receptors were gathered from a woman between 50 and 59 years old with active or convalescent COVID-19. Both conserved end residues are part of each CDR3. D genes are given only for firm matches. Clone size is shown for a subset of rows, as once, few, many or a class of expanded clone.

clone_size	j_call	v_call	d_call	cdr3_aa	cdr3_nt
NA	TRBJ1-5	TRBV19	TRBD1	CASQLDRVGDQPQHF	TGTGCCAGCCAACTGGACAGGGTCGGGGATCAGCCCCAGCATTTT
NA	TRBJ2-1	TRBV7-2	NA	CASSFLFGSSEQFF	TGTGCCAGCAGCTTCTTATTTGGGTCTAGTGAGCAGTTCTTC
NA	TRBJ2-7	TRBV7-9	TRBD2	CASSLGASGSVGQYF	TGTGCCAGCAGCTTAGGCGCTAGCGGAAGCGTAGGGCAGTACTTC
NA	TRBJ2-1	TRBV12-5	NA	CASGLVPGNEQFF	TGTGCTAGTGGTTTGGTACCGGGCAATGAGCAGTTCTTC
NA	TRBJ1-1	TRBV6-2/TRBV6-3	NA	CASSYSREINTEAFF	TGTGCCAGCAGTTACTCGCGGGAAATTAACACTGAAGCTTTCTTT
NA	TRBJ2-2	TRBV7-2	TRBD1	CASSSRGQAGELFF	TGTGCCAGCAGCTCCAGGGGGCAGGCCGGGGAGCTGTTTTTT
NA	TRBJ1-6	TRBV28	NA	CASSFQGSDNSPLHF	TGTGCCAGCAGTTTCCAGGGGTCCGATAATTCACCCCTCCACTTT
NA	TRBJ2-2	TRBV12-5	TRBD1	CASGLGQGDAGELFF	TGTGCTAGTGGTTTGGGACAGGGGGACGCCGGGGAGCTGTTTTTT
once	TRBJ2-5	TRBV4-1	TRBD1	CASSPHMADRQETQYF	TGCGCCAGCAGCCCACACATGGCGGACAGGCAAGAGACCCAGTACTTC
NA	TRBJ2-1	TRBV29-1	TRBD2	CSVLGLAGDSYNEQFF	TGCAGCGTCCTCGGACTAGCGGGGGACTCCTACAATGAGCAGTTCTTC
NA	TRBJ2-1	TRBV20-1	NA	CSASDSYNEQFF	TGCAGTGCTAGTGACAGTTACAATGAGCAGTTCTTC
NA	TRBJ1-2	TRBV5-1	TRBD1	CASSWYTGGSHHGYTF	TGCGCCAGCAGCTGGTATACAGGGGGATCCCACCATGGCTACACCTTC
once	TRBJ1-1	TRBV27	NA	CASSLSPLGGVNTEAFF	TGTGCCAGCAGTTTATCCCCCCTGGGGGGAGTGAACACTGAAGCTTTCTTT
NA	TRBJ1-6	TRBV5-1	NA	CASGQGNSPLHF	TGCGCCAGCGGCCAGGGTAATTCACCCCTCCACTTT
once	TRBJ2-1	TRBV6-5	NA	CASSYKSGTGNNEQFF	TGTGCCAGCAGTTACAAAAGCGGGACAGGAAACAATGAGCAGTTCTTC
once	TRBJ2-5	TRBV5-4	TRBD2	CASSSKQLAGGETQYF	TGTGCCAGCAGCTCCAAACAACTAGCGGGAGGGGAGACCCAGTACTTC
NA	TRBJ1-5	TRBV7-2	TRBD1	CASSLEQGALGQPQHF	TGTGCCAGCAGCTTAGAGCAGGGGGCGCTTGGTCAGCCCCAGCATTTT
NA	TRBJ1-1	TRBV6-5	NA	CATYRVSNTEAFF	TGTGCCACTTACAGGGTATCGAACACTGAAGCTTTCTTT
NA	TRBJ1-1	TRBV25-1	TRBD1	CASGRQGNAEAFF	TGTGCCAGCGGGAGACAGGGTAACGCTGAAGCTTTCTTT
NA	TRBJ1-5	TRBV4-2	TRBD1	CASSHSGGAVQPQHF	TGTGCCAGCAGCCACTCAGGGGGCGCGGTTCAGCCCCAGCATTTT
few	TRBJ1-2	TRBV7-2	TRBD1	CASSLDRGWDGYTF	TGTGCCAGCAGCTTGGACAGGGGCTGGGATGGCTACACCTTC
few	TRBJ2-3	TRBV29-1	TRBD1	CSGTGTGSSLHTDTQYF	TGCAGCGGTACCGGGACAGGGTCGTCTTTGCACACAGATACGCAGTATTTT
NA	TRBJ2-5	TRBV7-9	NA	CASSFLRETQYF	TGTGCCAGCAGCTTCTTGCGCGAGACCCAGTACTTC
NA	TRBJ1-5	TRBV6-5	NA	CASSSGTPRGGQPQHF	TGTGCCAGCAGTTCCGGGACTCCCCGCGGGGGGCAGCCCCAGCATTTT
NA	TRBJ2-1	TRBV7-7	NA	CASSLGGSEQFF	TGTGCTAGCAGCTTGGGGGGAAGTGAGCAGTTCTTC
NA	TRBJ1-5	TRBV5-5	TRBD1	CASSLAMTGWQPQHF	TGTGCCAGCAGCTTAGCTATGACAGGGTGGCAGCCCCAGCATTTT
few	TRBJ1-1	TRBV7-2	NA	CASSFTTSTEAFF	TGTGCCAGCAGCTTTACCACTTCCACTGAAGCTTTCTTT
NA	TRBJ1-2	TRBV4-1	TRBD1	CASSQGDRVDGYTF	TGCGCCAGCAGCCAGGGGGACAGGGTGGATGGCTACACCTTC
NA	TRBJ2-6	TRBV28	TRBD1	CASSYWDRALSGANVLTF	TGTGCCAGCAGTTACTGGGACAGGGCCCTCTCTGGGGCCAACGTCCTGACTTTC
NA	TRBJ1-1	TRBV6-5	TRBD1	CASNGGQGYTEAFF	TGTGCCAGCAACGGGGGACAGGGCTACACTGAAGCTTTCTTT
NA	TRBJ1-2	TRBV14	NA	CASSQGQGILNYGYTF	TGTGCCAGCAGCCAAGGCCAGGGGATCCTTAACTATGGCTACACCTTC
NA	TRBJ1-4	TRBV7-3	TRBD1	CASSLAGGGSFEKLFF	TGTGCCAGCAGCTTAGCGGGAGGGGGCTCTTTTGAAAAACTGTTTTTT
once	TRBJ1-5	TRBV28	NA	CASSLTVNSNQPQHF	TGTGCCAGCAGTCTTACAGTGAATAGCAATCAGCCCCAGCATTTT
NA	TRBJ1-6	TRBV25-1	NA	CASSDGGVNNSPLHF	TGTGCCAGCAGTGATGGGGGGGTGAATAATTCACCCCTCCACTTT
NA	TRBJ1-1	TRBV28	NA	CASSLQDTEAFF	TGTGCCAGCAGCCTACAGGACACTGAAGCTTTCTTT
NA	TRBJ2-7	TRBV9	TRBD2	CASSVGTSGRYYEQYF	TGTGCCAGCAGCGTTGGTACTAGCGGGAGATACTACGAGCAGTACTTC
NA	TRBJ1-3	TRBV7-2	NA	CASSLGALRDASSGNTIYF	TGTGCCAGCAGCTTAGGAGCCCTGCGGGATGCCAGCTCTGGAAACACCATATATTTT
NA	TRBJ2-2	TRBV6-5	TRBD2	CASRSGSTTGELFF	TGTGCCAGCAGAAGCGGGAGTACAACCGGGGAGCTGTTTTTT
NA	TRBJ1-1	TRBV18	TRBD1	CASSPAIGQGNTEAFF	TGTGCCAGCTCACCTGCCATAGGACAGGGGAACACTGAAGCTTTCTTT
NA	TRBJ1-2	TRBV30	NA	CAWSTHRGAGGYTF	TGTGCCTGGAGTACGCACCGGGGGGCTGGGGGCTACACCTTC
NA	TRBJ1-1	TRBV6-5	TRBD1	CASTSRGTGRTEAFF	TGTGCCAGCACTTCAAGGGGGACAGGGAGAACTGAAGCTTTCTTT
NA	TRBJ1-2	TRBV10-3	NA	CAISEEGTYYGYTF	TGTGCCATCAGTGAAGAGGGCACCTACTATGGCTACACCTTC
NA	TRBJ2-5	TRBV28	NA	CASSQQETQYF	TGTGCCAGCAGTCAACAAGAGACCCAGTACTTC
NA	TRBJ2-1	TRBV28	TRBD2	CASSSSWTSGSGYNEQFF	TGTGCCAGCAGCTCATCTTGGACTAGCGGGAGCGGTTACAATGAGCAGTTCTTC
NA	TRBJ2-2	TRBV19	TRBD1	CASSLGQVNTGELFF	TGTGCCAGTAGTTTGGGACAGGTGAACACCGGGGAGCTGTTTTTT
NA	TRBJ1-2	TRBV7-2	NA	CASSHTANYGYTF	TGTGCCAGCAGCCACACAGCTAACTATGGCTACACCTTC
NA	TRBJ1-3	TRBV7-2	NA	CASSLIGSGNTIYF	TGTGCCAGCAGTTTAATTGGCTCGGGAAACACCATATATTTT
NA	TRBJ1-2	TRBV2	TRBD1	CASSDLDRGLWGYTF	TGTGCCAGCAGCGATCTGGACAGGGGGCTTTGGGGCTACACCTTC
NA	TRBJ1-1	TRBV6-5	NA	CASSRNPATEAFF	TGTGCCAGCAGTAGGAACCCAGCGACTGAAGCTTTCTTT
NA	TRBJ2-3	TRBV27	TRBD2	CASSGTSGRARDTQYF	TGTGCCAGCAGTGGGACTAGCGGGAGGGCCAGGGATACGCAGTATTTT
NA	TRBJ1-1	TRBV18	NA	CASSQDRRRNTEAFF	TGTGCCAGCTCACAAGACAGGCGTCGGAACACTGAAGCTTTCTTT
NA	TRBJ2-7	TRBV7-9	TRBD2	CASEAKGGLAGAPREQYF	TGTGCCAGCGAAGCTAAGGGAGGACTAGCGGGGGCCCCGCGGGAGCAGTACTTC
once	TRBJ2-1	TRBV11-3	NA	CASSLGGGTYNEQFF	TGTGCCAGCAGCTTGGGGGGAGGTACCTACAATGAGCAGTTCTTC
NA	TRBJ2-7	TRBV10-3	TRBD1	CAISDGTGVPKSSYEQYF	TGTGCCATCAGCGACGGGACAGGGGTTCCCAAAAGCTCCTACGAGCAGTACTTC
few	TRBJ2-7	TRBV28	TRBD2	CASRPTELAVGPYEQYF	TGTGCCAGCAGACCCACCGAACTAGCGGTTGGGCCCTACGAGCAGTACTTC
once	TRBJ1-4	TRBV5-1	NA	CASSYGGVNEKLFF	TGCGCCAGCAGCTACGGGGGGGTTAATGAAAAACTGTTTTTT
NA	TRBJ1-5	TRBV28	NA	CASSSFSNQPQHF	TGTGCCAGCAGTTCATTTAGCAATCAGCCCCAGCATTTT
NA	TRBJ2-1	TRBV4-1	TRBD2	CASSQDSGAAEQFF	TGCGCCAGCAGCCAGGATAGCGGGGCCGCTGAGCAGTTCTTC